This T cell receptor beta chain was captured in a study of cytomegalovirus exposure and HLA in healthy donors. General study points: In a later analysis, CMV-associated beta chains were mostly HLA-associated, it appeared.

Turning to this clone: Its antigen is unidentified. Other DNA variants within this sample encode the same CDR3.

The V segment lost 7 bases and the J segment 7 bases; nucleotides outside the gene matches: 15. The CDR3 is 15 amino acids. The germline V gene encodes CDR1 SNHLY and CDR2 FYNNEI. This PCR relied on a set of 60 Vbeta primers and 13 Jbeta primers. In the source study's methods: Later reanalysis found 75 million to 95 million unique TCR beta chains, 10 million to 12 million of them shared. The method was immunoSEQ multiplex PCR; TCRdb's version includes in-frame clones alone and lacks a portion of them. The V and J calls and the clone size are those of that table, but D and trimming were determined from the DNA. The sample has about 180,000 clones, around 80% seen once; the top ten hold around 5.7%.

The sample taken for sequencing was PBMCs. This chain uses TRBV2 with TRBJ1-1; the match to TRBD1 covers 7 bases. This clonotype was obtained from a man aged 40-49 years in good health and CMV-seronegative. CDR3 residues: CASNPPAQGVGEAFF. CDR3 coding DNA: TGTGCCAGCAACCCCCCGGCTCAGGGGGTAGGTGAAGCTTTCTTT.